The T cell receptor beta chain under discussion was sequenced for a study of cytomegalovirus exposure and HLA in healthy donors. Study results and caveats: Later analysis suggested links between common viral pathogens and several top significant clusters. Roughly uniform sequencing depth across donors was assumed, possibly incorrectly. Rare sequences made up most TCRs, while some public TCRs were found in many donors.

Germline V gene sequence: CDR1 SGHTA, CDR2 FQGNSA. The CDR3 sequence is 19 residues long. Note on this clone: What it recognizes is unknown.

Amplification used 60 Vbeta primers and 13 Jbeta primers. Produced via immunoSEQ multiplex PCR; TCRdb's table is partial and in-frame only. The sample holds roughly 44,000 clones, more than 65% seen once. Although they were nominally healthy when sampled, donors likely had unrecorded immune exposures. The material sequenced was PBMCs. This chain connects TRBV7-2 to TRBJ2-5; 15 nucleotides match TRBD2. The J call is uncertain, as TRBJ2-7 better fits the DNA end. The sequence derives from a man aged 45-60 years in good health and CMV-seronegative. The CDR3 DNA sequence: TGTGCCAGCAGCGTTACGGGACTAGCGGGGGGACCTTCACGGTACGAGCAGTACTTC. Its protein product is CASSVTGLAGGPSRYEQYF.